This TCR beta chain was identified during a study of CD8 T cells in Susac syndrome. Sequencing targeted TCR beta in blood CD8+ and CD4+ T cells. Random hexamers served to reverse transcribe roughly 0.5 to 1 ug RNA. TCR beta CDR3 was amplified by immunoSEQ covering 54 Vbeta and 13 Jbeta. TCRdb processed the immunoSEQ multiplex PCR reads anew with MiXCR; each CDR3 protein has one entry. Here the sample spans fewer than 350,000 distinct CDR3 sequences, approximately 85% being singletons. The germline V gene encodes CDR1 DFQATT and CDR2 SNEGSKA (reference sequence). The V and J ends lost 3 bases and 1 base, in that order; junction bases with no gene match: 5. The CDR3 has 15 amino acids.

Sequenced input: CD8+ T cells from PBMCs. This clonotype was sampled from a human donor with multiple sclerosis. This sequence joins TRBV20-1 and TRBJ2-7; 11 bases are shared with TRBD2. The CDR3 coding sequence is TGCAGTGCTAGCTTACTAGCGGGAGATTCCTACGAGCAGTACTTC. Translating it yields CSASLLAGDSYEQYF.